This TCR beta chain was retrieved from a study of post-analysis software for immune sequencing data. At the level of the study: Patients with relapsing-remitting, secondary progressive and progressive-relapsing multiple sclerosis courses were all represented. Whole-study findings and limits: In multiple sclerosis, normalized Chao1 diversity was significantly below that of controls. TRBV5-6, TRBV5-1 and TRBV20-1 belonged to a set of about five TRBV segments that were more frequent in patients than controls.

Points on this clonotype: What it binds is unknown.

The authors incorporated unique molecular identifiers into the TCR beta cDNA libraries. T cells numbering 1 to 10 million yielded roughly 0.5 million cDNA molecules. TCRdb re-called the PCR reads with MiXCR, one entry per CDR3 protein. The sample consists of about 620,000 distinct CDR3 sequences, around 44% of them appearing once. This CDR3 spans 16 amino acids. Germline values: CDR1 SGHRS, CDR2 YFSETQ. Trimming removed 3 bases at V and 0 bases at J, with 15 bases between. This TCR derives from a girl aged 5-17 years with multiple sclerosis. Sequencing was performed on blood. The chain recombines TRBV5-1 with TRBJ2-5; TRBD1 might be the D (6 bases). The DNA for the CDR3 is TGCGCCAGCAGCTACCCTAGGACAGAGTACCAAGAGACCCAGTACTTC. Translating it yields CASSYPRTEYQETQYF.